This note documents a single TCR beta chain sequence. Its antigen remains unidentified. This specimen comes from a study of cytomegalovirus exposure and HLA in healthy donors. Each donor was nominally healthy when sampled (though unrecorded immune exposures were likely). The PCR ran on 60 Vbeta and 13 Jbeta primers. Repertoires were generated with immunoSEQ multiplex PCR, while TCRdb's copy carries only in-frame clones and drops some. This sample has tens of thousands of clones; around 78% occur once, and the top ten carry just under 2.5%. Study-level results: A link between a missense DCLRE1C variant and TCR beta V- and J-gene trimming emerged from a later analysis. A later analysis reported that several of the most significant clusters appeared to be linked to common viral pathogens, among them Epstein-Barr virus.

The germline gives CDR1 SGDLS, CDR2 YYNGEE. The CDR3 spans 13 residues. V lost 4 bases, J lost 3 bases, and 8 bases lay in between. This clonotype was obtained from a male donor in good health and CMV-seropositive. Sequencing was performed on PBMCs. This sequence joins TRBV9 and TRBJ1-5; no definite D call. CDR3 nucleotide sequence: TGTGCCAGCAGCTCGGACTTCAATCAGCCCCAGCATTTT. Translating it yields CASSSDFNQPQHF.